The rows below give T cell receptor beta chains drawn from one sample of a study of T cells after yellow fever vaccination. TCRdb re-analysed the 5' RACE reads in MiXCR, keeping a single row per CDR3 protein. Among 500,000 to 700,000 distinct CDR3 sequences listed, about 19% were seen once. The source material was PBMCs, sampled 15 days after the yellow fever booster vaccination. These TCRs come from a young man who received the YFV17D yellow fever vaccine. CDR3s include the opening cysteine and the closing phenylalanine or tryptophan. The order of the fields is V gene, clone size, CDR3 length, J gene, D gene, CDR3 DNA, CDR3 protein. A D gene is named only where the DNA matches it firmly. Clone size is shown for a subset of rows, as once, few, many or a class of expanded clone.

V: TRBV2
size: NA
length: 13
J: TRBJ2-1
D: TRBD2
DNA: TGTGCCAGCAGTGGTACTGCGGGAGGGCCTCTGTTCTTC
CDR3: CASSGTAGGPLFF

V: TRBV20-1
size: few
length: 13
J: TRBJ2-1
D: NA
DNA: TGCAGTGCTAGAATATCGGTCGGGCTTGAGCAGTTCTTC
CDR3: CSARISVGLEQFF

V: TRBV4-3
size: NA
length: 17
J: TRBJ1-5
D: NA
DNA: TGCGCCAGCAGCCAAGAGGGGCATGGAACTAGCAATCAGCCCCAGCATTTT
CDR3: CASSQEGHGTSNQPQHF

V: TRBV15
size: NA
length: 14
J: TRBJ2-7
D: NA
DNA: TGTGCCACCAGCAGAGAAAGGCTAGAATACGAGCAGTACTTC
CDR3: CATSRERLEYEQYF

V: TRBV29-1
size: NA
length: 11
J: TRBJ2-3
D: TRBD1
DNA: TGCAGCGCCGTGACCGGGACAGCAACCGATTTT
CDR3: CSAVTGTATDF

V: TRBV7-2
size: NA
length: 16
J: TRBJ2-2
D: NA
DNA: TGTGCCAGCAGCCCTCCTGAGGGTAGCTTCACCGGGGAGCTGTTTTTT
CDR3: CASSPPEGSFTGELFF

V: TRBV7-2
size: NA
length: 13
J: TRBJ1-1
D: TRBD1
DNA: TGTGCCAGCAGCTCCCAGGACAGGACAGAAGCTTTCTTT
CDR3: CASSSQDRTEAFF

V: TRBV6-2/TRBV6-3
size: few
length: 15
J: TRBJ2-7
D: NA
DNA: TGTGCCAGCAGTTACCCCGGATGGGCCTCGTACGAGCAGTACTTC
CDR3: CASSYPGWASYEQYF

V: TRBV7-2
size: few
length: 16
J: TRBJ2-6
D: NA
DNA: TGTGCCAGCAGCTTAGCATACACGGCTGGGGCCAACGTCCTGACTTTC
CDR3: CASSLAYTAGANVLTF

V: TRBV20-1
size: NA
length: 13
J: TRBJ2-5
D: TRBD1
DNA: TGCAGTGCTGGGACAGGGACACAAGAGACCCAGTACTTC
CDR3: CSAGTGTQETQYF

V: TRBV20-1
size: NA
length: 17
J: TRBJ2-1
D: NA
DNA: TGCAGTGCTAGAACACAGGATACCCTAAGCTCCTACAATGAGCAGTTCTTC
CDR3: CSARTQDTLSSYNEQFF

V: TRBV5-6
size: few
length: 14
J: TRBJ2-5
D: NA
DNA: TGTGCCAGCAGCTTGCCGGCGAAAAGGGAGACCCAGTACTTC
CDR3: CASSLPAKRETQYF

V: TRBV4-1
size: many
length: 15
J: TRBJ2-7
D: NA
DNA: TGCGCCAGCAGCCAAGCCGCCACTATCTCCTACGAGCAGTACTTC
CDR3: CASSQAATISYEQYF

V: TRBV5-1
size: NA
length: 16
J: TRBJ2-2
D: TRBD2
DNA: TGCGCCAGCAGCTGGGTACTAGCGGGAGCCGCCGGGGAGCTGTTTTTT
CDR3: CASSWVLAGAAGELFF

V: TRBV4-3
size: NA
length: 18
J: TRBJ2-3
D: TRBD2
DNA: TGCGCCAGCAGCCAGAAAGACTTGAGCGGGAGCTACTTAGATACGCAGTATTTT
CDR3: CASSQKDLSGSYLDTQYF

V: TRBV5-1
size: NA
length: 16
J: TRBJ2-3
D: NA
DNA: TGCGCCAGCAGCCCCTCAGCGGGTCTTAGCACAGATACGCAGTATTTT
CDR3: CASSPSAGLSTDTQYF

V: TRBV6-1
size: NA
length: 13
J: TRBJ1-2
D: NA
DNA: TGTGCCAGCAGCCCCACAGGACCCTATGGCTACACCTTC
CDR3: CASSPTGPYGYTF

V: TRBV28
size: few
length: 11
J: TRBJ1-1
D: NA
DNA: TGTGCCGCCTCAAGCTCTCCTTCAGCTTTCTTT
CDR3: CAASSSPSAFF

V: TRBV29-1
size: few
length: 11
J: TRBJ1-2
D: NA
DNA: TGCAGCGTCGTTACAGTTTATGGCTACACCTTC
CDR3: CSVVTVYGYTF

V: TRBV7-2
size: few
length: 13
J: TRBJ2-1
D: NA
DNA: TGTGCCAGCAGCTCAGACCGTCACAATGAGCAGTTCTTC
CDR3: CASSSDRHNEQFF

V: TRBV15
size: NA
length: 15
J: TRBJ2-1
D: TRBD2
DNA: TGTGCCACCGGAAATCTAGCGGGAGAGGGCCATGAGCAGTTCTTC
CDR3: CATGNLAGEGHEQFF

V: TRBV7-2
size: few
length: 13
J: TRBJ1-1
D: TRBD1
DNA: TGTGCCAGCAGCCTAACAGGGGGGTCAACAGCTTTCTTT
CDR3: CASSLTGGSTAFF

V: TRBV20-1
size: few
length: 17
J: TRBJ2-3
D: NA
DNA: TGCAGTGCTGGTTTTCGGGTTGGTCCAACTAGCACAGATACGCAGTATTTT
CDR3: CSAGFRVGPTSTDTQYF

V: TRBV20-1
size: NA
length: 14
J: TRBJ2-1
D: NA
DNA: TGCAGTGCTAGAGATCGGGGAGTAAACAATGAGCAGTTCTTC
CDR3: CSARDRGVNNEQFF

V: TRBV27
size: NA
length: 12
J: TRBJ2-3
D: NA
DNA: TGTGCCAGCAGTAGGAGGGCGGATACGCAGTATTTT
CDR3: CASSRRADTQYF

V: TRBV6-1
size: NA
length: 15
J: TRBJ2-7
D: NA
DNA: TGTGCCAGCAGCCGTACTCGTGGAACCTCCTACGAGCAGTACTTC
CDR3: CASSRTRGTSYEQYF

V: TRBV4-3
size: NA
length: 15
J: TRBJ1-5
D: NA
DNA: TGCGCCAGCAGCCAAGATGTATACGGCAATCAGCCCCAGCATTTT
CDR3: CASSQDVYGNQPQHF

V: TRBV20-1
size: NA
length: 16
J: TRBJ2-1
D: NA
DNA: TGCTGTGCTAGAGACGGGACGGGACCCCAGGGACATGAGCAGTTCTTC
CDR3: CCARDGTGPQGHEQFF

V: TRBV6-2/TRBV6-3
size: NA
length: 15
J: TRBJ2-7
D: TRBD2
DNA: TGTGCCAGCAGTTTTTCTGCCAGCGGGACTTACGAGCAGTACTTC
CDR3: CASSFSASGTYEQYF

V: TRBV4-3
size: NA
length: 13
J: TRBJ2-3
D: NA
DNA: TGCGCCAGCAGCCAGGCCGGGAGAGATACGCAGTATTTT
CDR3: CASSQAGRDTQYF

V: TRBV4-3
size: few
length: 14
J: TRBJ2-6
D: NA
DNA: TGCGCCAGCAGCCAACCGAGCGGGGCCAACGTCCTGACTTTC
CDR3: CASSQPSGANVLTF

V: TRBV5-1
size: few
length: 13
J: TRBJ2-7
D: NA
DNA: TGCGCCAGCAGCCCCCCAATCTCCGACGAGCAGTACTTC
CDR3: CASSPPISDEQYF

V: TRBV7-2
size: few
length: 15
J: TRBJ2-1
D: TRBD2
DNA: TGTGCCAGCGGGGGGAGGCGGGGGGGTAACAATGAGCAGTTCTTC
CDR3: CASGGRRGGNNEQFF

V: TRBV12-3/TRBV12-4
size: few
length: 13
J: TRBJ1-5
D: NA
DNA: TGTGCCAGCAGTTTAGCGGTAGATCAGCCCCAGCATTTT
CDR3: CASSLAVDQPQHF

V: TRBV10-3
size: NA
length: 11
J: TRBJ2-3
D: TRBD2
DNA: TGTGCCATCAGGGAAGCGGGAGACAAGTATTTT
CDR3: CAIREAGDKYF

V: TRBV5-4
size: NA
length: 13
J: TRBJ2-5
D: NA
DNA: TGTGCCAGCAGCTTCGGGGGAGTCGAGACCCAGTACTTC
CDR3: CASSFGGVETQYF

V: TRBV7-2
size: NA
length: 14
J: TRBJ2-5
D: TRBD2
DNA: TGTGCCAGCCGCCGGGGGGGCAACCAAGAGACCCAGTACTTC
CDR3: CASRRGGNQETQYF

V: TRBV29-1
size: few
length: 14
J: TRBJ2-1
D: NA
DNA: TGCAGCGTTGCCCCTAGCGTTCGGAACAATGAGCAGTTCTTC
CDR3: CSVAPSVRNNEQFF

V: TRBV4-3
size: NA
length: 14
J: TRBJ1-2
D: NA
DNA: TGCGCCAGCAGCCCAGCCAACCATAACTATGGCTACACCTTC
CDR3: CASSPANHNYGYTF

V: TRBV7-2
size: NA
length: 15
J: TRBJ2-7
D: NA
DNA: TGTGCCAGCAGCTTATATCTGGGGCCCTCGTACGAGCAGTACTTC
CDR3: CASSLYLGPSYEQYF

V: TRBV20-1
size: few
length: 14
J: TRBJ2-5
D: TRBD1
DNA: TGCAGTGCTAGAGGCCCTCAGGGGGCGCAGACCCAGTACTTC
CDR3: CSARGPQGAQTQYF

V: TRBV15
size: NA
length: 16
J: TRBJ2-6
D: NA
DNA: TGTGCCACCAGCCCCCAGGTAAACTCTGGGGCCAACGTCCTGACTTTC
CDR3: CATSPQVNSGANVLTF

V: TRBV19
size: few
length: 15
J: TRBJ2-5
D: NA
DNA: TGTGCCAGTAAGGGGGGACAGAAAACGCAAGAGACCCAGTACTTC
CDR3: CASKGGQKTQETQYF